This entry features one T cell receptor (beta chain) sequence. This clone appeared once. The target of this receptor is not known. Base quality data are lacking; no much larger clone is found one base away. The record originates from a study of blood T cell repertoires in COVID-19 (dated by TCRdb to 2018 to 2021). Study-level background: Collaborator samples came from the United States, Italy and Spain and covered acute and convalescent phases of COVID-19. The material from the prospective study consisted of cDNA or gDNA derived from T cells, B-cell-depleted T cells, or PBMCs. Where available, HLA class I and class II types were taken from metadata supplied by the sample provider and were not determined by assay-based typing. Sample metadata almost always included a de-identified subject ID, COVID-19 status, age in years and sex. The repertoires were released in a freely available public database intended as a resource for research on the immune response to SARS-CoV-2. Deeply sampled blood TCRbeta repertoires from subjects exposed to, actively infected with, or recovered from COVID-19 were included in the dataset. Samples came from the ongoing ImmuneRACE study (first 160 participants) plus 1,254 subjects from 6 global collaborators.

V lost 5 bases and J lost 4 bases, and the count of bases not matched to a germline gene is 11. Sequences SGHRS (CDR1) and YFSETQ (CDR2) are obtained from the germline V gene. The cysteine opens and the phenylalanine closes a CDR3 of 16 amino acids. Only the CDR3 DNA stays, 48 bases, in frame from base 1. Enrolling through a virtual design, the prospective study's participants ranged in age from roughly 18 to 90 years and lived across some 22 United States geographic areas. In the prospective study, participants were assigned to cohorts based on the clinical history participants reported in a screening survey and a study questionnaire. ImmuneRACE Cohort 3 recovered participants were defined by two consecutive negative NP/OP PCR tests, healthcare professional clearance, or symptom resolution. In the prospective study, mobile phlebotomists collected whole blood, serum and a nasopharyngeal or oropharyngeal swab from each participant. Participants in the prospective study had the option to provide additional blood draws and questionnaires over a roughly two-month period. Blood samples from the prospective study were shipped frozen or at room temperature prior to DNA extraction.

General findings and caveats noted by the study authors: How much clinical and demographic metadata was included differed by source and by participant, and the metadata was provided uncurated.

TCRbeta CDR3 regions were amplified from genomic DNA by means of the immunoSEQ Assay, a bias-controlled multiplex PCR. On the authors' methods: Nucleated cell counts per sample were estimated from amplification of reference gene primers within the assay. Sequence reads were collapsed and filtered to measure the absolute abundance of every unique TCRbeta CDR3 rearrangement. For each sample, productive Simpson clonality was calculated as the square root of Simpson's diversity index across productive rearrangements. TCRdb mirrors the immuneACCESS table, restricted to in-frame sequences. Some clones are absent from its copies; in checked studies, under half trace to an unresolved V gene, and the reason for the others is unknown. D and trimming come from the DNA, and the V and J calls and clone size come from that table. Counted in this sample were approximately 270,000 clones; around 85% of them appeared once. Clones ranked in the top ten supply approximately 2% of the sample.

The sample taken for sequencing was PBMCs or T cells enriched from blood (not recorded which). The clonotype originates from a woman between 50 and 59 years old who had recovered from COVID-19. The rearrangement combines TRBV5-1 with TRBJ2-3; the central 9 bases match TRBD1. The DNA sequence follows: TGCGCCAGCAGTGGTGGGGGACAGGGCAGGGCAGATACGCAGTATTTT. This translates into CASSGGGQGRADTQYF.